These T cell receptor beta chains were read from a single sample in a study of PD-1 blockade in classical Hodgkin lymphoma. Measured with immunoSEQ multiplex PCR; TCRdb has only the in-frame clones, and not every one. In the table there are 20,000 to 30,000 clones, about 90% of which are singletons. The sample comprised CD4+ T cells from blood. All receptors come from a human donor with classical Hodgkin lymphoma. CDR3s include the opening cysteine and the closing phenylalanine or tryptophan. The order of the fields is J gene, V gene, clone size, D gene, CDR3 protein, CDR3 DNA. D genes are given only for firm matches. Size is omitted from some rows. Given values are once, few, many or a class for expanded clones.

>TRBJ2-7|TRBV18|.|.
CASSVDRLYYEQYF
TGTGCCAGCTCAGTGGACAGACTGTACTACGAGCAGTACTTC
>TRBJ1-1|TRBV7-9|.|TRBD1
CASSPPRRDRGSSEAFF
TGTGCCAGCAGCCCCCCCCGGCGGGACAGGGGTTCGTCTGAAGCTTTCTTT
>TRBJ2-3|TRBV9|.|.
CASSPYLANTDTQYF
TGTGCCAGCAGCCCGTATCTAGCGAACACAGATACGCAGTATTTT
>TRBJ1-6|TRBV6-5|.|.
CASSYSGRPNSPLHF
TGTGCCAGCAGTTACTCAGGGAGACCGAATTCACCCCTCCACTTT
>TRBJ1-5|TRBV5-1|.|.
CASSLLGGQPQHF
TGCGCCAGCAGCTTGCTGGGGGGGCAGCCCCAGCATTTT
>TRBJ2-5|TRBV6-1|.|.
CASAREIPETQYF
TGTGCCAGCGCCCGGGAGATTCCAGAGACCCAGTACTTC
>TRBJ1-4|TRBV6-1|.|.
CASSDGGPGEKLFF
TGTGCCAGCAGTGATGGGGGGCCGGGTGAAAAACTGTTTTTT
>TRBJ2-7|TRBV7-2|.|.
CASSLGGTLSYEQYF
TGTGCCAGCAGCTTAGGCGGGACATTGTCCTACGAGCAGTACTTC
>TRBJ1-3|TRBV6-5|few|TRBD1
CASSYSAGGFGNTIYF
TGTGCCAGCAGTTACTCGGCAGGGGGATTTGGAAACACCATATATTTT
>TRBJ2-7|TRBV30|.|TRBD1
CAWSPLRGREQYF
TGTGCCTGGAGCCCCCTCAGGGGGCGCGAGCAGTACTTC
>TRBJ1-6|TRBV27|few|TRBD1
CASSLSGTGESPLHF
TGTGCCAGCAGTTTATCGGGGACAGGGGAGTCACCCCTCCACTTT
>TRBJ2-2|TRBV4-1|.|.
CASSQVDSNTGELFF
TGCGCCAGCAGCCAAGTTGACAGTAACACCGGGGAGCTGTTTTTT
>TRBJ1-5|TRBV19|once|.
CASSIQPEGNQPQHF
TGTGCCAGTAGTATCCAACCAGAAGGGAATCAGCCCCAGCATTTT
>TRBJ2-7|TRBV18|.|.
CASSPKAPRWEQYF
TGTGCCAGCTCACCAAAAGCCCCCCGTTGGGAGCAGTACTTC
>TRBJ2-3|TRBV29-1|.|.
CSVDPGDTDTQYF
TGCAGCGTTGACCCAGGGGACACAGATACGCAGTATTTT
>TRBJ2-5|TRBV28|.|.
CASSFWGRKTQYF
TGTGCCAGCAGTTTTTGGGGGCGGAAGACCCAGTACTTC
>TRBJ2-7|TRBV7-9|once|TRBD1
CASSIRQGSSYEQYF
TGTGCCAGCAGCATTAGACAGGGGAGCTCCTACGAGCAGTACTTC
>TRBJ2-2|TRBV2|.|.
CARSFTSGELFF
TGTGCCAGATCGTTCACCTCCGGGGAGCTGTTTTTT
>TRBJ2-1|TRBV14|.|TRBD1
CASSQDRGQGRRYNEQFF
TGTGCCAGCAGCCAAGATCGAGGACAGGGGAGACGCTACAATGAGCAGTTCTTC
>TRBJ1-1|TRBV30|.|.
CAWSVLGGGTEAFF
TGTGCCTGGAGTGTCCTGGGGGGAGGGACTGAAGCTTTCTTT
>TRBJ2-3|TRBV5-4|.|.
CASSWDSQGTDTQYF
TGTGCCAGCAGCTGGGATAGTCAGGGCACAGATACGCAGTATTTT
>TRBJ2-3|TRBV19|.|.
CASSKSGVLTDTQYF
TGTGCCAGTAGTAAGTCAGGGGTTCTCACAGATACGCAGTATTTT
>TRBJ2-2|TRBV7-7|.|.
CASSLVAQGGIPNTGELFF
TGTGCCAGCAGCTTAGTTGCTCAGGGGGGGATTCCGAACACCGGGGAGCTGTTTTTT
>TRBJ2-7|TRBV7-6|.|.
CASSLVEGRFPYEQYF
TGTGCCAGCAGCTTAGTCGAGGGCAGGTTTCCCTACGAGCAGTACTTC
>TRBJ2-1|TRBV5-4|.|TRBD2
CASSLGGGLAAYNEQFF
TGTGCCAGCAGCTTGGGTGGTGGCCTAGCGGCATACAATGAGCAGTTCTTC
>TRBJ1-1|TRBV5-4|.|.
CASSLPSPMYTEAFF
TGTGCCAGCAGCCTGCCCTCACCTATGTACACTGAAGCTTTCTTT
>TRBJ1-5|TRBV9|.|TRBD1
CASSVEGGGQPQHF
TGTGCCAGCAGCGTAGAAGGGGGCGGGCAGCCCCAGCATTTT
>TRBJ1-2|TRBV4-3|.|TRBD1
CASSLNAGTGGKGYTF
TGCGCCAGCAGCTTAAACGCCGGGACAGGTGGTAAAGGCTACACCTTC
>TRBJ2-3|TRBV11-2|.|TRBD2
CASSFSGGHSTDTQYF
TGTGCCAGCAGCTTTAGCGGGGGCCACAGCACAGATACGCAGTATTTT
>TRBJ1-4|TRBV2|.|.
CASIQRRADNEKLFF
TGTGCCAGCATACAACGCAGGGCCGATAATGAAAAACTGTTTTTT
>TRBJ2-7|TRBV4-3|.|TRBD2
CASSQYTSGPNEQYF
TGCGCCAGCAGCCAATATACTAGCGGTCCCAACGAGCAGTACTTC
>TRBJ2-3|TRBV7-9|once|.
CASSLPLQEILSTDTQYF
TGTGCCAGCAGCTTACCCCTGCAGGAGATACTCAGCACAGATACGCAGTATTTT
>TRBJ1-2|TRBV30|.|.
CAVGQNYGYTF
TGTGCCGTGGGACAAAACTATGGCTACACCTTC
>TRBJ1-3|TRBV21-1|.|.
CASRKAPGNTIYF
TGTGCCAGCCGTAAGGCCCCTGGAAACACCATATATTTT
>TRBJ1-5|TRBV4-1|.|.
CASSPYVLAAKDQPQHF
TGCGCCAGCAGCCCGTATGTTCTGGCGGCGAAGGATCAGCCCCAGCATTTT